These 25 T cell receptor beta chains originate from one sample sequenced in a study of identical twins. TCRdb processed the 5' RACE reads anew with MiXCR; each CDR3 protein has one entry. The sample comprises fewer than 500,000 distinct CDR3 sequences, around 15% of which are singletons, and approximately 1% rests with the top ten. The data were also submitted as part of a second study, on yellow fever vaccine responses in identical twins.

Sequences were obtained from CD4+ T cells sorted from blood. The receptors stem from a woman younger than 35 in good health.

The chain is built from TRBV24-1 and TRBJ2-3; possibly TRBD1 or TRBD2 for D (5 bases each). The CDR3 length is 15 residues. CDR1 KGHDR and CDR2 SFDVKD come from the germline V gene. Deletions cut 6 bases from V and 2 bases from J, with 14 bases between. The CDR3 nucleotides are TGTGCCACCAGTAGGGGAGCTGGAATCACAGATACGCAGTATTTT. This translates into CATSRGAGITDTQYF.

There are many counts of this clonotype. The rearrangement links TRBV3-1 to TRBJ2-7; 7 nucleotides agree with TRBD1. The CDR3 sequence is 13 residues long. Germline lookup yields CDR1 LGHDT and CDR2 YNNKEL (reference sequence). Unmatched junction bases numbered 1, after V lost 5 bases and J lost 0 bases. The CDR3 sequence: CASSGTDSYEQYF. In nucleotides, the CDR3 is TGTGCCAGCAGCGGGACAGACTCCTACGAGCAGTACTTC.

The chain links TRBV28 to TRBJ2-1; TRBD1 matches at 8 bases. Germline V lookup: CDR1 MDHEN, CDR2 SYDVKM. Trimming cost V 5 bases and J 4 bases; bases outside gene matches: 4. This CDR3 comprises 14 residues. The CDR3 protein is CASSGDRLYNEQFF. DNA of the CDR3: TGTGCCAGCAGTGGGGACAGGCTTTACAATGAGCAGTTCTTC. Full variable domain (missing parts from reference TRBV28 and TRBJ2-1): DVKVTQSSRYLVKRTGEKVFLECVQDMDHENMFWYRQDPGLGLRLIYFSYDVKMKEKGDIPEGYSVSREKKERFSLILESASTNQTSMYLCASSGDRLYNEQFFGPGTRLTVL.

This clonotype occurred a few times. This chain links TRBV18 with TRBJ2-5, with 7 nucleotides matching TRBD2. The germline gives CDR1 KGHSH, CDR2 LQKENI. V gave up 0 bases and J gave up 5 bases; unmatched junction bases: 6. The CDR3 has 15 amino acids. The CDR3 DNA is TGTGCCAGCTCACCACCACGGCGGGAGATGGAGACCCAGTACTTC. Its protein product is CASSPPRREMETQYF. Together with reference TRBV18 and TRBJ2-5, the CDR3 gives the full variable domain: NAGVMQNPRHLVRRRGQEARLRCSPMKGHSHVYWYRQLPEEGLKFMVYLQKENIIDESGMPKERFSAEFPKEGPSILRIQQVVRGDSAAYFCASSPPRREMETQYFGPGTRLLVL.

Here the CDR3 DNA reads TGTGCCATCAGTCGGACAGGCGGGGCCGGGGAGCTGTTTTTT. It encodes CAISRTGGAGELFF. The chain is built from TRBV10-3 and TRBJ2-2, with a weak D call TRBD1 (7 bases). The CDR3 contains 14 residues. The V gene's germline CDR1 is ENHRY and CDR2 SYGVKD. Trimming cost V 5 bases and J 6 bases, with 13 bases left between them.

The gene calls are TRBV7-9 and TRBJ2-5, with 10 bases that match TRBD1. Germline lookup yields CDR1 SEHNR and CDR2 FQNEAQ (reference sequence). The CDR3 runs to 15 residues. V shed 5 bases and J 5 bases; nucleotides not matched to a gene: 8. The CDR3 spells CASSLRTGGEETQYF. CDR3 DNA sequence: TGTGCCAGCAGCCTCCGGACAGGGGGAGAGGAGACCCAGTACTTC.

This clonotype was seen only a few times. This chain uses TRBV7-8 with TRBJ1-5, with 9 bases identical to TRBD1. CDR1 is SGHVS and CDR2 is FQNEAQ in the germline V gene. J lost 0 bases, V lost 1 base, and 4 bases had no gene match. This CDR3 has 17 amino acids. This CDR3 reads CASSLVGTGYSNQPQHF. The CDR3 DNA follows: TGTGCCAGCAGCTTAGTCGGGACAGGGTATAGCAATCAGCCCCAGCATTTT.

The chain combines TRBV7-9 with TRBJ1-6, with 9 bases lining up with TRBD1. Looked up from germline, CDR1 is SEHNR and CDR2 is FQNEAQ (reference sequence). The CDR3 loop spans 15 amino acids. V shed 4 bases and J 4 bases; nucleotides not matched to a gene: 2. The chain's CDR3 is CASSSGTGYNSPLHF. The CDR3, as DNA: TGTGCCAGCAGCTCCGGGACAGGGTATAATTCACCCCTCCACTTT. Drawing the rest from reference TRBV7-9 and TRBJ1-6, the complete variable domain is DTGVSQNPRHKITKRGQNVTFRCDPISEHNRLYWYRQTLGQGPEFLTYFQNEAQLEKSRLLSDRFSAERPKGSFSTLEIQRTEQGDSAMYLCASSSGTGYNSPLHFGNGTRLTVT.

This clonotype is a singleton in its sample. The chain combines TRBV20-1 with TRBJ1-1; 9 positions agree with TRBD1. This CDR3 comprises 15 residues. The junction had 12 bases not matched to a gene; V was cut back by 3 bases and J by 7 bases. The germline gives CDR1 DFQATT, CDR2 SNEGSKA (reference sequence). CDR3 nucleotide sequence: TGCAGTGCTAGTCTCGGGACAGGGTCGGACCGTGAAGCTTTCTTT. Translating it yields CSASLGTGSDREAFF.

CDR3 residues: CASSLIATDNEQFF. CDR3 nucleotides: TGTGCCAGCAGCTTAATAGCGACCGACAATGAGCAGTTCTTC. V usage is TRBV11-1 and J usage is TRBJ2-1, with a weak D call TRBD2 (5 bases). From germline, CDR1 is SGHAT and CDR2 FQDESV (reference sequence). The CDR3 is made up of 14 amino acids. Between the trimmed V and J ends, which lost 2 bases and 5 bases, there was a span of 10 bases. The variable domain in full, with the rest retrieved from reference TRBV11-1 and TRBJ2-1, is EAEVAQSPRYKITEKSQAVAFWCDPISGHATLYWYRQILGQGPELLVQFQDESVVDDSQLPKDRFSAERLKGVDSTLKIQPAELGDSAMYLCASSLIATDNEQFFGPGTRLTVL.

The gene calls are TRBV12-3 or TRBV12-4 and TRBJ1-1, with D unresolved. The V end was cut by 0 bases, the J end by 6 bases, with 11 bases between. The CDR3 is made up of 14 amino acids. CDR3: CASSLAEKSSEAFF. CDR3 bases: TGTGCCAGCAGTTTAGCGGAGAAGTCATCTGAAGCTTTCTTT.

A few counts support this clonotype. The CDR3 sequence is CASSEWSSGSGETQYF. Written as DNA, the CDR3 is TGTGCCAGCAGTGAATGGTCTAGCGGGAGCGGAGAGACCCAGTACTTC. The chain couples TRBV6-1 to TRBJ2-5, with TRBD2 matching over 10 bases. The junction had 7 bases not matched to a gene; V was cut back by 2 bases and J by 4 bases. The CDR3 consists of 16 residues. CDR1 MNHNS and CDR2 SASEGT come from the germline V gene.

This clonotype was detected ten times or more. CDR3: CASSLYETQYF. The CDR3 nucleotides read TGTGCCAGCAGCTTATATGAGACCCAGTACTTC. The V and J genes are TRBV12-3 or TRBV12-4 and TRBJ2-5; D ambiguous. Trimming shortened V by 6 bases and J by 5 bases, and 7 bases separated the two germline ends. CDR3 length: 11 residues.

The rearrangement links TRBV4-1 to TRBJ2-1, with 11 bases identical to TRBD2. This CDR3 has 17 residues. V was pared by 2 bases and J by 4 bases, with 7 bases of the junction left unmatched. Germline V lookup: CDR1 MGHRA, CDR2 YSYEKL. In DNA, the CDR3 is TGCGCCAGCAGCCAACCTTGGGGACTAGCGGATTACAATGAGCAGTTCTTC. It translates to CASSQPWGLADYNEQFF.

The chain employs TRBV7-2 and TRBJ2-1; TRBD2 matches at 9 bases. CDR3 length: 16 amino acids. CDR1 and CDR2 from the germline V gene are SGHTA and FQGNSA. V was pared by 5 bases and J by 9 bases, with 14 bases of the junction left unmatched. The CDR3 DNA sequence: TGTGCCAGCAGCGGCACCGGGACTAGCAGGCCGGGTGAGCAGTTCTTC. It is translated as CASSGTGTSRPGEQFF.

The J gene is TRBJ2-7, the V gene TRBV6-1; perhaps TRBD1 as D (5 bases). Germline V lookup: CDR1 MNHNS, CDR2 SASEGT. Trimming removed 5 bases at V and 6 bases at J, with 17 bases between. The CDR3 contains 14 residues. The CDR3 DNA reads TGTGCCAGCAGTCCCCTTCAGGGATTCAGCGAGCAGTACTTC. The encoded protein is CASSPLQGFSEQYF.

This clonotype was found a few times. This sequence joins TRBV20-1 and TRBJ2-4; D perhaps matches TRBD1 (6 bases). The CDR3 contains 16 residues. Germline values: CDR1 DFQATT, CDR2 SNEGSKA (reference sequence). The V end lost 6 bases, the J end lost 0 bases, and 18 bases lay between the germline ends. The CDR3 protein is CSASGGQTLAKNIQYF. The DNA for the CDR3 is TGCAGTGCCAGTGGGGGACAAACACTAGCCAAAAACATTCAGTACTTC.

The V call is TRBV24-1, the J call TRBJ2-7; perhaps TRBD1 as D (5 bases). The CDR3 has 14 amino acids. Per the germline V gene, CDR1 is KGHDR and CDR2 is SFDVKD. With 7 bases removed from V and 4 bases from J, the gap between germline ends came to 16 bases. CDR3: CATRGDSAPYEQYF. The CDR3 coding sequence is TGTGCCACCAGGGGTGACAGCGCCCCTTACGAGCAGTACTTC.

This chain joins TRBV20-1 and TRBJ2-2; D is undetermined. Per germline, CDR1 DFQATT and CDR2 SNEGSKA (reference sequence). Deletions cut 5 bases from V and 7 bases from J, with 17 bases between. The length of the CDR3 is 14 residues. For the CDR3, the DNA is TGCAGTGCTCCCTCCATCCGGGCCTTCGGGGAGCTGTTTTTT. Its translation: CSAPSIRAFGELFF.

This clonotype was detected only a few times. This chain uses TRBV29-1 with TRBJ2-2; 11 nucleotides agree with TRBD1. This CDR3 comprises 14 residues. Germline trimming cut 5 bases from V and 6 bases from J; bases unmatched to any gene: 5. CDR1 is SQVTM, CDR2 ANQGSEA, per germline. The CDR3 DNA follows: TGCAGCGTTCCAAGGACAGGGGGCTCCGGGGAGCTGTTTTTT. This translates into CSVPRTGGSGELFF.

The chain joins TRBV6-2 or TRBV6-3 to TRBJ2-1; 9 bases fit TRBD2. Looked up from germline, CDR1 is MNHEY and CDR2 is SVGEGT. This CDR3 region has 20 residues. The J segment lost 3 bases and the V segment lost 7 bases, leaving 22 bases of the junction unmatched. CDR3 residues: CASTLGLDSGGAQIYNEQFF. The CDR3 DNA reads TGTGCCAGCACTCTGGGGCTGGATAGCGGGGGAGCCCAAATCTACAATGAGCAGTTCTTC.

The V call is TRBV25-1, the J call TRBJ2-5, with D possibly being TRBD2 (6 bases). Germline V CDR1 and CDR2: MGHDK, SYGVNS. The CDR3 extends over 15 amino acids. Between the trimmed V and J ends, which lost 1 base and 0 bases, there was a span of 9 bases. The CDR3 is CASSELGGDQETQYF. CDR3 nucleotide sequence: TGTGCCAGCAGTGAATTGGGCGGGGACCAAGAGACCCAGTACTTC.

This clonotype was detected a few times. The chain combines TRBV6-2 or TRBV6-3 with TRBJ2-1; D gene ambiguous. CDR1 is MNHEY and CDR2 is SVGEGT in the germline V gene. Trimming took 0 bases from V and 7 from J, leaving 10 bases between them. The length of the CDR3 is 14 residues. The CDR3 region has the DNA TGTGCCAGCAGTTACTCGCAAATTAGGAATGAGCAGTTCTTC. Amino acids: CASSYSQIRNEQFF.

This chain links TRBV20-1 with TRBJ2-7; D is unresolved. In germline, CDR1 is DFQATT, CDR2 SNEGSKA (reference sequence). The germline V and J ends were trimmed by 3 bases and 3 bases, with 3 bases remaining between them. This CDR3 contains 10 residues. CDR3: CSASNYEQYF. CDR3 in DNA: TGCAGTGCTAGTAACTACGAGCAGTACTTC.

This clonotype was seen ten or more times. The chain uses TRBV20-1 and TRBJ2-3; 8 bases match TRBD1. The CDR3 has 14 amino acids. The V gene's germline CDR1 is DFQATT and CDR2 SNEGSKA (reference sequence). Losses at the gene ends were 6 bases for V and 4 bases for J; bases not matched to a gene: 9. CDR3 DNA sequence: TGCAGTGCGGCCGGACAGGGTCTCCCAGATACGCAGTATTTT. As protein: CSAAGQGLPDTQYF.